The 27 T cell receptor beta chains given below trace back to one sample, sequenced in a study of T-cell memory formation after mild COVID-19. In TCRdb, the 5' RACE reads were re-called with MiXCR into one record per CDR3 protein. The data contain around 200,000 distinct CDR3 sequences, around 27% of them seen just once; the ten biggest clones take up around 10%. Sequences were obtained from PBMCs or a T cell subset sorted from them (not recorded which). These receptors were obtained from an adult woman who had mild COVID-19 (a few samples of this study predate the infection). Cell type and time point are not known.

This clonotype was detected a few times. This chain links TRBV11-2 with TRBJ2-3; tentatively, D is TRBD1 (5 bases). Germline CDR1 is SGHAT and CDR2 is FQNNGV. Trimming cost V 6 bases and J 0 bases, with 10 bases left between them. The CDR3 is made up of 14 amino acids. The CDR3 DNA reads as TGTGCCAGCAGACTACAGGTTAGCACAGATACGCAGTATTTT. Translating it yields CASRLQVSTDTQYF. Looking up the rest from reference TRBV11-2 and TRBJ2-3 gives the full variable domain: EAGVAQSPRYKIIEKRQSVAFWCNPISGHATLYWYQQILGQGPKLLIQFQNNGVVDDSQLPKDRFSAERLKGVDSTLKIQPAKLEDSAVYLCASRLQVSTDTQYFGPGTRLTVL.

The rearrangement uses TRBV29-1 and TRBJ2-2; no reliable D call. Germline V gene lookup returns CDR1 SQVTM and CDR2 ANQGSEA. The CDR3 runs 14 residues. Trimming pared 6 bases from V and 0 bases from J, leaving 11 bases between. The CDR3, as DNA: TGCAGCGTGCGATCTGACACGAACACCGGGGAGCTGTTTTTT. Translating gives CSVRSDTNTGELFF.

The chain employs TRBV5-1 and TRBJ2-7; TRBD1 matches at 9 bases. V lost 0 bases to trimming and J lost 1 base; unmatched junction nucleotides: 11. The length of the CDR3 is 18 residues. CDR1 and CDR2 (germline): SGHRS, YFSETQ. CDR3 region: CASSLVREGQGWSYEQYF. Written as DNA, the CDR3 is TGCGCCAGCAGCTTGGTGAGAGAGGGACAGGGTTGGTCCTACGAGCAGTACTTC.

The chain uses TRBV5-1 and TRBJ2-7; 8 bases map to TRBD1. CDR3 size: 14 residues. The V segment lost 3 bases and the J segment 6 bases; nucleotides outside the gene matches: 8. Germline-derived CDR1 and CDR2 are SGHRS and YFSETQ. In nucleotides, the CDR3 is TGCGCCAGCAGCTCCCGACAGGGGAGCAGCGAGCAGTACTTC. Translation gives CASSSRQGSSEQYF.

The V and J genes are TRBV5-4 and TRBJ1-2; TRBD1 might be the D (6 bases). The CDR3 consists of 14 residues. The V gene's germline CDR1 is SGHNT and CDR2 YYREEE (reference sequence). With 0 bases removed from V and 5 bases from J, the gap between germline ends came to 11 bases. The CDR3 nucleotides are TGTGCCAGCAGCTTGGAGGGGGTCCTATATGGCTACACCTTC. Translating gives CASSLEGVLYGYTF.

The chain couples TRBV30 to TRBJ1-2; no clear D. The CDR3 is 14 amino acids. V was cut by 0 bases and J by 5 bases, with 13 bases left in between. Germline V gene data show CDR1 as GTSNPN and CDR2 as SVGIG (reference sequence). CDR3 in amino acids: CAWSVLGFSYGYTF. In DNA, the CDR3 is TGTGCCTGGAGTGTACTAGGGTTTTCGTATGGCTACACCTTC.

This chain uses TRBV18 with TRBJ2-5, with D unresolved. Germline V gene lookup returns CDR1 KGHSH and CDR2 LQKENI. The CDR3 length is 14 residues. V was cut by 0 bases and J by 2 bases, with 7 bases left in between. In nucleotides, the CDR3 is TGTGCCAGCTCACCACCAGAAGAACAAGAGACCCAGTACTTC. Residues: CASSPPEEQETQYF.

V gene TRBV24-1 combines with J gene TRBJ1-2; D remains ambiguous. There are 14 residues in the CDR3. Trimming pared 4 bases from V and 2 bases from J, leaving 10 bases between. Per the germline V gene, CDR1 is KGHDR and CDR2 is SFDVKD. CDR3 DNA sequence: TGTGCCACCAGTGAATTTGGTGGGAACTATGGCTACACCTTC. This encodes CATSEFGGNYGYTF.

Here the CDR3 DNA reads TGTGCCAGCAGCGGGGACCGATTGAATCAGCCCCAGCATTTT. It encodes CASSGDRLNQPQHF. V is TRBV7-8 and J is TRBJ1-5; a possible D gene is TRBD1 (5 bases). CDR1 is SGHVS and CDR2 is FQNEAQ in the germline V gene. The V and J ends lost 5 bases and 4 bases respectively, with 12 bases between them. This CDR3 region has 14 residues.

This chain joins TRBV18 and TRBJ1-2, with D hard to call. Germline V gene data show CDR1 as KGHSH and CDR2 as LQKENI. The germline V and J ends were trimmed by 2 bases and 8 bases, with 6 bases remaining between them. This CDR3 is 11 amino acids long. The CDR3 loop is CASSPGSGYTF. CDR3 DNA sequence: TGTGCCAGCTCACCAGGCTCCGGCTACACCTTC.

A note on this clonotype: Because the CDR3's place on the DNA is in doubt, the DNA is left out and the CDR3 is given as listed by TCRdb. The gene calls are TRBV21-1 and TRBJ2-1; TRBD2, the table's D call, lacks a check against the DNA. TRBV21-1 is described as a pseudogene. Counting both end residues, the CDR3 totals 15 amino acids. The CDR3 region is CASSVGGGIVNEQFF.

This clonotype has only a few counts. The chain uses TRBV7-9 and TRBJ2-3; D gene ambiguous. CDR3 length equals 15 residues. V shed 5 bases and J shed 2 bases, with 14 bases lying between them. The germline CDR1 and CDR2 sequences are SEHNR and FQNEAQ (reference sequence). For the CDR3, the DNA is TGTGCCAGCAGCGCACGGACCCCCTCCACAGATACGCAGTATTTT. It specifies CASSARTPSTDTQYF.

This clonotype has just a few counts. This chain joins TRBV12-3 or TRBV12-4 and TRBJ2-1; TRBD2 matches at 9 bases. V shed 7 bases, J shed 8 bases, and the junction held 12 bases outside the gene matches. The CDR3 is made up of 15 amino acids. DNA of the CDR3: TGTGCCAGCATCCTTAGCGGGAGCTCCTATTATGAGCAGTTCTTC. It codes for CASILSGSSYYEQFF.

V usage is TRBV6-2 or TRBV6-3 and J usage is TRBJ2-3; D might be TRBD2 (6 bases). V was pared by 5 bases and J by 5 bases, with 20 bases between. The CDR3 has 16 residues. Germline assignment: CDR1 MNHEY and CDR2 SVGEGT. The CDR3: CASSPAGTPKGDTQYF. In DNA, the CDR3 is TGTGCCAGCAGTCCCGCGGGGACTCCGAAGGGAGATACGCAGTATTTT.

This clonotype was seen more than once but under ten times. The chain links TRBV7-9 to TRBJ2-7; 7 nucleotides align to TRBD2. J was trimmed by 0 bases and V by 8 bases; bases with no gene match: 4. The V gene's germline CDR1 is SEHNR and CDR2 FQNEAQ (reference sequence). This CDR3 has 13 residues. The CDR3 spells CASLPGGSYEQYF. CDR3 nucleotides: TGTGCCAGCCTTCCGGGAGGCTCCTACGAGCAGTACTTC.

The chain links TRBV24-1 to TRBJ2-1; the D gene is possibly TRBD1 (7 bases). V was clipped by 0 bases and J by 5 bases, with 16 bases between them. The CDR3 sequence is 17 residues long. Germline V gene sequence: CDR1 KGHDR, CDR2 SFDVKD. CDR3 amino acids: CATSDLKGQGGNNEQFF. The CDR3 DNA reads TGTGCCACCAGTGATTTGAAGGGGCAGGGGGGTAACAATGAGCAGTTCTTC.

The gene calls are TRBV20-1 and TRBJ1-1; the D is unclear. Between the trimmed V and J ends, which lost 0 bases and 3 bases, there was a span of 2 bases. The germline V gene encodes CDR1 DFQATT and CDR2 SNEGSKA (reference sequence). There are 11 residues in the CDR3. DNA for the CDR3: TGCAGTGCTAGAGATTACACTGAAGCTTTCTTT. This translates into CSARDYTEAFF.

This clonotype was recorded a few times. This chain uses TRBV4-1 with TRBJ2-7; 13 nucleotides match TRBD2. The length of the CDR3 is 15 residues. With 4 bases clipped from V and 6 bases from J, the junction kept 6 bases outside the gene matches. Germline CDR1 is MGHRA and CDR2 is YSYEKL. CDR3 in amino acids: CASSPPGLAGVEQYF. The CDR3 coding sequence is TGCGCCAGCAGCCCCCCAGGACTAGCGGGAGTCGAGCAGTACTTC.

In its sample, this clonotype was seen a few times. The chain employs TRBV5-1 and TRBJ1-1; unclear D gene. Germline lookup yields CDR1 SGHRS and CDR2 YFSETQ. The CDR3 covers 14 residues. The V gene lost 0 bases and the J gene lost 4 bases, with 10 bases spanning the gap. Here the CDR3 reads CASSLGSWSTEAFF. The CDR3 region has the DNA TGCGCCAGCAGCTTGGGGTCCTGGAGCACTGAAGCTTTCTTT.

The chain uses TRBV6-2 or TRBV6-3 and TRBJ2-5; a weak D match, TRBD1 (5 bases). Germline values: CDR1 MNHEY, CDR2 SVGEGT. With 5 bases removed from V and 4 bases from J, the gap between germline ends came to 17 bases. CDR3 size: 15 residues. CDR3 coding DNA: TGTGCCAGCAGTAATCTAGGGGCGATAGGAGAGACCCAGTACTTC. Amino acid sequence: CASSNLGAIGETQYF.

The V gene is TRBV7-3, the J gene TRBJ2-1, with 11 bases fitting TRBD2. Germline CDR1 SGHTA, CDR2 FQGTGA. This CDR3 contains 15 residues. With V trimmed by 6 bases and J by 6 bases, 7 bases remained unmatched. The CDR3 loop is CASRLLGTSGNEQFF. The CDR3 DNA follows: TGTGCCAGCAGGCTTTTGGGGACTAGCGGCAATGAGCAGTTCTTC.

This chain uses TRBV29-1 with TRBJ1-4, with D unclear. The CDR3 is 14 amino acids. CDR1 and CDR2 from the germline V gene are SQVTM and ANQGSEA. Deletions cut 3 bases from V and 10 bases from J, with 18 bases between. This CDR3 reads CSVDTPGDFGKLFF. The CDR3, as DNA: TGCAGCGTTGATACGCCCGGGGATTTCGGAAAACTGTTTTTT. The full variable domain, its missing parts supplied by reference TRBV29-1 and TRBJ1-4, is SAVISQKPSRDICQRGTSLTIQCQVDSQVTMMFWYRQQPGQSLTLIATANQGSEATYESGFVIDKFPISRPNLTFSTLTVSNMSPEDSSIYLCSVDTPGDFGKLFFGSGTQLSVL.

V usage is TRBV7-6 and J usage is TRBJ2-7; 7 bases agree with TRBD1. Germline assignment: CDR1 SGHVS and CDR2 FNYEAQ. The CDR3 loop spans 15 amino acids. Losses at the gene ends were 4 bases for V and 12 bases for J; bases not matched to a gene: 18. This CDR3 is CASSSTTGTVMPVYF. CDR3 DNA sequence: TGTGCCAGCAGCTCAACTACCGGGACAGTCATGCCGGTGTACTTC.

For the CDR3, the DNA is TGTGCCAGCAGCCACCGGGACCAAAATGAGCAGTTCTTC. Translated, it gives CASSHRDQNEQFF. The chain employs TRBV3-1 and TRBJ2-1; tentatively, D is TRBD1 or TRBD2 (5 bases each). V lost 3 bases to trimming and J lost 7 bases, with 10 bases between them. The CDR3 is 13 residues long. In germline, CDR1 is LGHDT, CDR2 YNNKEL (reference sequence).

This clonotype was picked up a small number of times. This chain uses TRBV11-3 with TRBJ2-2; TRBD1 might be the D (6 bases). V shed 6 bases and J shed 7 bases, with 21 bases lying between them. The CDR3 is 16 residues long. The germline gives CDR1 SGHNT, CDR2 YENEEA. The DNA for the CDR3 is TGTGCCAGCAGAAAACCTGTCTCAGGGGTTGTCGGGGAGCTGTTTTTT. Its protein product is CASRKPVSGVVGELFF.

The rearrangement links TRBV6-5 to TRBJ1-4, with a weak D call TRBD1 (5 bases). The germline V and J ends were trimmed by 6 bases and 5 bases, with 19 bases remaining between them. The germline V gene encodes CDR1 MNHEY and CDR2 SVGAGI. This CDR3 has 16 residues. The CDR3: CASSSLSEGRNEKLFF. The CDR3 DNA reads as TGTGCCAGCAGCTCCTTGAGTGAGGGGAGAAATGAAAAACTGTTTTTT.

This clonotype was counted between two and nine times. The rearrangement uses TRBV9 and TRBJ2-1, with D perhaps matching TRBD2 (5 bases). Germline V gives CDR1 SGDLS, CDR2 YYNGEE. Trimming shortened V by 0 bases and J by 8 bases, and 21 bases separated the two germline ends. This CDR3 comprises 17 residues. The CDR3 nucleotides are TGTGCCAGCAGCGTAGACACTCGCGGGTCCCCGCGGGATGAGCAGTTCTTC. Translated: CASSVDTRGSPRDEQFF. Using reference TRBV9 and TRBJ2-1 for the parts outside the CDR3, the full variable domain is DSGVTQTPKHLITATGQRVTLRCSPRSGDLSVYWYQQSLDQGLQFLIQYYNGEERAKGNILERFSAQQFPDLHSELNLSSLELGDSALYFCASSVDTRGSPRDEQFFGPGTRLTVL.